Shown below are 29 T cell receptor beta chains from a single sample sequenced in a study of regulatory T cells in long-lasting Graves disease (dated by TCRdb to 2020 to 2022). The method behind the library was multiplex PCR. Sequencing was performed on an Illumina HiSeq 4000. To build TCR beta libraries, CDR3 regions were amplified by Arm-PCR using iRepertoire HTBI primers. The raw public reads went through TCRdb reprocessing: fastp at Q25, MiXCR clone calling, in-frame beta chains kept. Entries are consolidated by CDR3 protein sequence, retaining the most common genes and DNA. The sample table shows over 500,000 distinct CDR3 sequences, and about 16% are seen once. Around 12% of the sample comes from the top ten. Per the publication, the time point label means: newly diagnosed GD, antithyroid drugs for less than 3 months. For both TCR sequencing and RNA sequencing, RNA was extracted from PBMCs in TRIzol.

The same sample was also used in a study of T cells in Graves' hyperthyroidism and ophthalmopathy.

Sequenced material: peripheral blood mononuclear cells (PBMCs), taken at new diagnosis, from a patient treated with antithyroid drugs. The receptors were gathered from a man between 18 and 29 years old with Graves disease. Donor details come from another sample of the same person, matched by shared clones.

The V and J genes are TRBV5-1 and TRBJ2-1; tentatively, D is TRBD2 (6 bases). This CDR3 is built from 16 residues. The germline V gene has CDR1 SGHRS and CDR2 YFSETQ. The V gene lost 6 bases and the J gene lost 1 base, with 17 bases spanning the gap. CDR3 sequence: CASMLRRGVSYNEQFF. The CDR3 bases are TGCGCCAGCATGCTACGTCGCGGGGTGTCCTACAATGAGCAGTTCTTC. Using reference TRBV5-1 and TRBJ2-1 for the parts outside the CDR3, the full variable domain is KAGVTQTPRYLIKTRGQQVTLSCSPISGHRSVSWYQQTPGQGLQFLFEYFSETQRNKGNFPGRFSGRQFSNSRSEMNVSTLELGDSALYLCASMLRRGVSYNEQFFGPGTRLTVL.

This clonotype was counted many times. The rearrangement joins TRBV7-2 to TRBJ2-7; 8 bases are a match to TRBD2. This CDR3 contains 14 residues. Unmatched junction bases numbered 7, after V lost 3 bases and J lost 6 bases. Germline values: CDR1 SGHTA, CDR2 FQGNSA. The CDR3, as DNA: TGTGCCAGCAGCTTCGAGCGGGAGTCCAGCGAGCAGTACTTC. Amino acid sequence: CASSFERESSEQYF. The entire variable domain, with the rest obtained from reference TRBV7-2 and TRBJ2-7, is as follows: GAGVSQSPSNKVTEKGKDVELRCDPISGHTALYWYRQSLGQGLEFLIYFQGNSAPDKSGLPSDRFSAERTGGSVSTLTIQRTQQEDSAVYLCASSFERESSEQYFGPGTRLTVT.

This clonotype was observed a few times. The chain is built from TRBV3-1 and TRBJ1-2, with D unresolved. CDR3 length: 14 residues. Trimming removed 2 bases from V and 6 bases from J, with 13 bases in between. Germline V gene lookup returns CDR1 LGHDT and CDR2 YNNKEL (reference sequence). CDR3 bases: TGTGCCAGCAGCCAACTCGGGATTTTCGATGGCTACACCTTC. Protein product: CASSQLGIFDGYTF.

In its sample, this clonotype was seen many times. The genes are TRBV3-1 and TRBJ2-7; D uncertain. V was pared by 2 bases and J by 6 bases, with 11 bases between. The germline gives CDR1 LGHDT, CDR2 YNNKEL (reference sequence). The CDR3 is 13 amino acids. CDR3 sequence reads: CASSQSPSIEQYF. CDR3 in DNA: TGTGCCAGCAGCCAATCGCCCAGTATCGAGCAGTACTTC.

This clonotype showed up many times. The chain couples TRBV12-3 or TRBV12-4 to TRBJ2-1, with 12 bases aligning to TRBD2. V dropped 1 base and J dropped 6; count of bases not matched to a gene: 4. The CDR3 extends over 16 amino acids. CDR3 DNA: TGTGCCAGCAGTTTAGGGGGACTAGCGGGCCTCAATGAGCAGTTCTTC. Translation gives CASSLGGLAGLNEQFF.

This clonotype was seen ten or more times. The rearrangement joins TRBV7-2 to TRBJ2-7; TRBD2 aligns across 10 bases. V lost 3 bases to trimming and J lost 0 bases; unmatched junction nucleotides: 5. Germline V gene lookup returns CDR1 SGHTA and CDR2 FQGNSA. CDR3 length equals 16 residues. The CDR3 nucleotides are TGTGCCAGCAGCTTGGCCCGGACTAGCGGCTCCTACGAGCAGTACTTC. As protein: CASSLARTSGSYEQYF.

The CDR3 nucleotides are TGCAGTGCTAGAAGGACAGGGGGTCTCTACGAGCAGTACTTC. Translating it yields CSARRTGGLYEQYF. This chain connects TRBV20-1 to TRBJ2-7; 10 nucleotides align to TRBD1. Per the germline V gene, CDR1 is DFQATT and CDR2 is SNEGSKA (reference sequence). V dropped 2 bases and J dropped 3; count of bases not matched to a gene: 4. CDR3 length: 14 amino acids.

The V and J genes are TRBV29-1 and TRBJ2-2, with 14 bases lining up with TRBD2. The CDR3 is made up of 17 amino acids. Per the germline V gene, CDR1 is SQVTM and CDR2 is ANQGSEA. V gave up 4 bases and J gave up 2 bases; unmatched junction bases: 6. The CDR3 reads CSVARTSGRLNTGELFF. The CDR3 DNA reads TGCAGCGTTGCTAGGACTAGCGGGAGGTTAAACACCGGGGAGCTGTTTTTT.

The rearrangement links TRBV10-3 to TRBJ2-7, with D unresolved. CDR3 size: 14 residues. Germline lookup yields CDR1 ENHRY and CDR2 SYGVKD. Deletions cut 0 bases from V and 3 bases from J, with 9 bases between. CDR3: CAISESRASYEQYF. DNA of the CDR3: TGTGCCATCAGTGAGTCGAGAGCGAGCTACGAGCAGTACTTC.

This clonotype was counted at least ten times. This sequence joins TRBV6-5 and TRBJ2-7; TRBD2 aligns across 13 bases. The CDR3 covers 16 residues. Germline CDR1 MNHEY, CDR2 SVGAGI. V was pared by 0 bases and J by 5 bases, with 4 bases of the junction left unmatched. The CDR3 reads CASSYSTSGRFHEQYF. The CDR3 nucleotides read TGTGCCAGCAGTTACTCGACTAGCGGGAGGTTCCACGAGCAGTACTTC.

This clonotype occurred many times. The genes are TRBV11-2 and TRBJ2-5; unclear D gene. V lost 0 bases to trimming and J lost 0 bases, with 8 bases between them. Per germline, CDR1 SGHAT and CDR2 FQNNGV. CDR3 length equals 15 residues. CDR3 DNA: TGTGCCAGCAGCTTAGACCAGGTCTACCAAGAGACCCAGTACTTC. Protein: CASSLDQVYQETQYF.

This clonotype has a handful of counts. The genes are TRBV7-3 and TRBJ2-5; 8 bases map to TRBD2. Germline V gene data show CDR1 as SGHTA and CDR2 as FQGTGA. V lost 4 bases, J lost 4 bases, and 11 bases stayed unmatched. The CDR3 runs 16 residues. This CDR3 reads CASSSRLAGYPETQYF. Written as DNA, the CDR3 is TGTGCCAGCAGCTCCCGCTTAGCGGGATATCCAGAGACCCAGTACTTC.

The rearrangement joins TRBV12-3 or TRBV12-4 to TRBJ1-1; D is unresolved. CDR3 size: 12 residues. Deletions cut 6 bases from V and 12 bases from J, with 17 bases between. CDR3 residues: CASSSLERTPFF. The CDR3 DNA is TGTGCCAGCAGCAGTCTTGAAAGGACCCCTTTCTTT.

The rearrangement links TRBV19 to TRBJ2-7; possible D gene TRBD2, 5 bases. Germline assignment: CDR1 LNHDA and CDR2 SQIVND (reference sequence). The V end was cut by 1 base, the J end by 1 base, with 8 bases between. The CDR3 is made up of 14 amino acids. This chain's CDR3 is CASSIVTSSYEQYF. The CDR3 region has the DNA TGTGCCAGTAGTATAGTCACTAGTTCCTACGAGCAGTACTTC. The full variable domain, its missing parts supplied by reference TRBV19 and TRBJ2-7, is DGGITQSPKYLFRKEGQNVTLSCEQNLNHDAMYWYRQDPGQGLRLIYYSQIVNDFQKGDIAEGYSVSREKKESFPLTVTSAQKNPTAFYLCASSIVTSSYEQYFGPGTRLTVT.

This clonotype occurred many times. The J gene is TRBJ2-7, the V gene TRBV28; D remains ambiguous. V dropped 4 bases and J dropped 4 bases, with 17 bases sitting between them. The CDR3 is 15 amino acids. Germline V gene sequence: CDR1 MDHEN, CDR2 SYDVKM. CDR3 loop: CASSSPETGHYEQYF. In nucleotides, the CDR3 is TGTGCCAGCAGTTCTCCCGAAACGGGCCATTACGAGCAGTACTTC.

This clonotype came up many times. This rearrangement joins TRBV3-1 to TRBJ2-1; D is ambiguous. The CDR3 runs to 12 residues. CDR1 is LGHDT, CDR2 YNNKEL, per germline (reference sequence). V lost 7 bases and J 5 bases, leaving 9 bases between the germline ends. This CDR3 reads CASTGSNNEQFF. CDR3 nucleotide sequence: TGTGCCAGCACGGGCAGCAACAATGAGCAGTTCTTC.

This clonotype was found many times. V usage is TRBV12-3 or TRBV12-4 and J usage is TRBJ2-5; a weak D match, TRBD2 (5 bases). With 5 bases removed from V and 5 bases from J, the gap between germline ends came to 12 bases. This CDR3 contains 13 residues. CDR3 sequence: CASSHVSDETQYF. CDR3 DNA sequence: TGTGCCAGCAGTCATGTTAGCGATGAGACCCAGTACTTC.

In this sample, this clonotype turned up many times. The chain joins TRBV12-3 or TRBV12-4 to TRBJ2-7; possibly TRBD1 for D (6 bases). V lost 5 bases to trimming and J lost 5 bases, with 16 bases between them. The CDR3 sequence is 14 residues long. DNA for the CDR3: TGTGCCAGCAGTCAACAGGGACCAAGTCACGAGCAGTACTTC. It yields the protein CASSQQGPSHEQYF.

This clonotype was seen a few times. CDR3 DNA: TGTGCCAGCAGTCCCTGGCTGACGGGGCCAAACATTCAGTACTTC. Translating gives CASSPWLTGPNIQYF. V and J are TRBV27 and TRBJ2-4; D could derive from TRBD1 or TRBD2 (5 bases each). The CDR3 is 15 amino acids. CDR1 is MNHEY, CDR2 SMNVEV, per germline (reference sequence). Trimming took 5 bases from V and 6 from J, leaving 17 bases between them.

The sample holds many counts of this clonotype. The chain uses TRBV20-1 and TRBJ1-1; D not certain. The CDR3 extends over 15 amino acids. CDR1 and CDR2 (germline): DFQATT, SNEGSKA (reference sequence). V was clipped by 0 bases and J by 2 bases, with 13 bases between them. The CDR3 is CSARDPAGSNTEAFF. The CDR3 bases are TGCAGTGCTAGAGATCCGGCAGGTTCAAACACTGAAGCTTTCTTT.

The count of this clonotype is one. This chain joins TRBV30 and TRBJ1-1; 8 bases line up with TRBD1. The CDR3 has 16 residues. Unmatched junction bases numbered 16, after V lost 0 bases and J lost 10 bases. Germline CDR1 is GTSNPN and CDR2 is SVGIG (reference sequence). CDR3 residues: CAWSVRTGWGPGIAFF. CDR3 DNA sequence: TGTGCCTGGAGTGTAAGGACAGGGTGGGGGCCCGGGATAGCTTTCTTT.

Details on this clonotype: A much larger clone differs by one base, so this may be a read error. V gene TRBV5-1 combines with J gene TRBJ1-1, with D maybe TRBD1 (6 bases). Germline lookup yields CDR1 SGHRS and CDR2 YFSETQ. The CDR3 is 14 residues long. In DNA form, the CDR3 reads TGCGCCAGCAGCGTGACTCGACGGGACACTGAAGCTCTCTTT. This translates into CASSVTRRDTEALF. The variable domain in full, completed from reference TRBV5-1 and TRBJ1-1, reads KAGVTQTPRYLIKTRGQQVTLSCSPISGHRSVSWYQQTPGQGLQFLFEYFSETQRNKGNFPGRFSGRQFSNSRSEMNVSTLELGDSALYLCASSVTRRDTEALFGQGTRLTVV.

This rearrangement joins TRBV7-3 to TRBJ2-5; perhaps TRBD1 as D (6 bases). Germline assignment: CDR1 SGHTA and CDR2 FQGTGA. V gave up 5 bases and J gave up 5 bases, with 15 bases separating them. This CDR3 spans 14 amino acids. The CDR3 DNA follows: TGTGCCAGCAGCCAACAGGGCCAGGGGGAGACCCAGTACTTC. As protein: CASSQQGQGETQYF.

In its sample, this clonotype was seen many times. This rearrangement joins TRBV15 to TRBJ2-3; 9 bases map to TRBD1. The CDR3 contains 16 residues. J gave up 3 bases and V 5 bases, and 9 bases lay outside the gene matches. Germline V gene lookup returns CDR1 LNHNV and CDR2 YYDKDF (reference sequence). The CDR3 sequence is CATSLGATGGTDTQYF. CDR3 nucleotides: TGTGCCACCAGCCTAGGCGCGACAGGGGGGACAGATACGCAGTATTTT.

This clonotype was counted ten times or more. The chain combines TRBV6-2 or TRBV6-3 with TRBJ1-5; no firm D call. The CDR3 spans 15 residues. The ends were cut back, 5 bases at V and 8 bases at J, with 19 bases in the middle. Germline lookup yields CDR1 MNHEY and CDR2 SVGEGT. The CDR3 protein is CASSPPTGRRKPQHF. The DNA for the CDR3 is TGTGCCAGCAGTCCTCCCACGGGTAGGAGGAAGCCCCAGCATTTT.

J is TRBJ2-2 and V is TRBV9; D gene uncertain. Germline V lookup: CDR1 SGDLS, CDR2 YYNGEE. This CDR3 has 15 amino acids. V lost 2 bases and J 1 base, leaving 9 bases between the germline ends. The CDR3 DNA is TGTGCCAGCAGCGTCCTAGACCAGAACACCGGGGAGCTGTTTTTT. It specifies CASSVLDQNTGELFF.

The chain employs TRBV28 and TRBJ2-1; 7 positions agree with TRBD1. The germline CDR1 and CDR2 sequences are MDHEN and SYDVKM. This CDR3 is built from 14 residues. The CDR3 here is CALSPDRAYNEQFF. Here the CDR3 DNA reads TGTGCGCTTTCCCCCGACAGGGCCTACAATGAGCAGTTCTTC.

J is TRBJ2-7 and V is TRBV7-6; the match to TRBD2 covers 7 bases. V lost 1 base to trimming and J lost 2 bases; unmatched junction nucleotides: 11. Germline V gene data show CDR1 as SGHVS and CDR2 as FNYEAQ. The CDR3 is made up of 17 amino acids. The chain's CDR3 is CASSLETAEAGTYEQYF. Written as DNA, the CDR3 is TGTGCCAGCAGCTTAGAGACGGCTGAAGCGGGAACCTACGAGCAGTACTTC.

The rearrangement uses TRBV25-1 and TRBJ2-1, with D unclear. The CDR3 covers 13 residues. Germline V CDR1 and CDR2: MGHDK, SYGVNS. Trimming took off 2 bases at V and 10 bases at J, with 12 bases between the two ends. CDR3 sequence reads: CASSERSGEEQFF. DNA for the CDR3: TGTGCCAGCAGTGAAAGGTCAGGCGAAGAGCAGTTCTTC.